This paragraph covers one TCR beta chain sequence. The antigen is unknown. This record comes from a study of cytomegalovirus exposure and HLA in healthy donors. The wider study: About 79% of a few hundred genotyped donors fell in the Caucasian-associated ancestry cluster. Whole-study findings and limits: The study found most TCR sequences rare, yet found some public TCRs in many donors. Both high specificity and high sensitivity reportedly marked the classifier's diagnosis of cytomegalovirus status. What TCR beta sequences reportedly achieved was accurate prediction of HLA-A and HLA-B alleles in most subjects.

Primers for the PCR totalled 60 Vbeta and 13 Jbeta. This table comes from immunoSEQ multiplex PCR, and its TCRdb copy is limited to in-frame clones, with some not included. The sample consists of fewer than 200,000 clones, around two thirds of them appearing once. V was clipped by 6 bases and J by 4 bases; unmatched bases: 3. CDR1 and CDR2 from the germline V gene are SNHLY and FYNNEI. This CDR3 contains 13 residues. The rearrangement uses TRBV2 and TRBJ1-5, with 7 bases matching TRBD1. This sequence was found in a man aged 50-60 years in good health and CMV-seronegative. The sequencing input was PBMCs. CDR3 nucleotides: TGTGCCAGCAGGGGGACAGTTAATCAGCCCCAGCATTTT. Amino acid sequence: CASRGTVNQPQHF.